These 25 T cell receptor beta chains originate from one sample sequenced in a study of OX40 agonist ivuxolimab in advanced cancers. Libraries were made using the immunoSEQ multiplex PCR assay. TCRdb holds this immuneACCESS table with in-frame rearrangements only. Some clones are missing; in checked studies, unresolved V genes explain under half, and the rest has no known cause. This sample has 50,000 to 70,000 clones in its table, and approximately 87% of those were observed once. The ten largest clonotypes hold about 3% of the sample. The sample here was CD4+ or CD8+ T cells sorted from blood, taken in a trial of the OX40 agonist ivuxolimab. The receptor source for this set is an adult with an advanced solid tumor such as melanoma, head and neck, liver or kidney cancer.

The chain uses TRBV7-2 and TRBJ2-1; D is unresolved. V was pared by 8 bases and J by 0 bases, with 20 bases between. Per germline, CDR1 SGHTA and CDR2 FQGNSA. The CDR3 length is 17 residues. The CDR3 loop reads CASGPYTLSSSYNEQFF. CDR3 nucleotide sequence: TGTGCCAGCGGACCCTACACCTTGTCAAGCTCCTACAATGAGCAGTTCTTC. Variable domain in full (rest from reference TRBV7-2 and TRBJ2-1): GAGVSQSPSNKVTEKGKDVELRCDPISGHTALYWYRQSLGQGLEFLIYFQGNSAPDKSGLPSDRFSAERTGGSVSTLTIQRTQQEDSAVYLCASGPYTLSSSYNEQFFGPGTRLTVL.

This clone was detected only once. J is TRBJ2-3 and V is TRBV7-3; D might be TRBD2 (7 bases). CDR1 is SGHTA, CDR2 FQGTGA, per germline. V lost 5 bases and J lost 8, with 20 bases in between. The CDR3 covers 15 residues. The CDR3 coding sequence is TGTGCCAGCAGCCCCTCGGGCGGGGGCCGGGGTACGCAGTATTTT. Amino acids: CASSPSGGGRGTQYF.

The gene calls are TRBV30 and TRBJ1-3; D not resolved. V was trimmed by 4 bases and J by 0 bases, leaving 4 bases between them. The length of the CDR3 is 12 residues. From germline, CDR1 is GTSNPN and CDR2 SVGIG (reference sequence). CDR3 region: CAWKVSGNTIYF. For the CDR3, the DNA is TGTGCCTGGAAGGTCTCTGGAAACACCATATATTTT.

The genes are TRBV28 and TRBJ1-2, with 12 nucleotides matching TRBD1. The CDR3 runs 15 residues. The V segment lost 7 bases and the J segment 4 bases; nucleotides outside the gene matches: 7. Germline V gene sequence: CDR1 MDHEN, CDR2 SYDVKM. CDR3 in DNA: TGTGCCAGCACTCCCGGGACAGGGGGCGGCTATGGCTACACCTTC. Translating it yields CASTPGTGGGYGYTF.

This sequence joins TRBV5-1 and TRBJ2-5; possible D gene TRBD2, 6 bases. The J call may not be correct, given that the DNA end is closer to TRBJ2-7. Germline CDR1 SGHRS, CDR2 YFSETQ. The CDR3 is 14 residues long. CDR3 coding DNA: TGCGCCAGCAGCTTGGCCTCAGGGACTGACGAGCAGTACTTC. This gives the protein CASSLASGTDEQYF.

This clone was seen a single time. The CDR3 here is CASSLDPTGELFF. The CDR3 DNA reads as TGCGCCAGCAGCTTGGATCCCACCGGGGAGCTGTTTTTT. This sequence joins TRBV5-1 and TRBJ2-2, with D unresolved. CDR1 and CDR2 from the germline V gene are SGHRS and YFSETQ. Trimming took 0 bases from V and 4 from J, leaving 4 bases between them. The CDR3 loop spans 13 amino acids. The full variable domain, rest sourced from reference TRBV5-1 and TRBJ2-2, is KAGVTQTPRYLIKTRGQQVTLSCSPISGHRSVSWYQQTPGQGLQFLFEYFSETQRNKGNFPGRFSGRQFSNSRSEMNVSTLELGDSALYLCASSLDPTGELFFGEGSRLTVL.

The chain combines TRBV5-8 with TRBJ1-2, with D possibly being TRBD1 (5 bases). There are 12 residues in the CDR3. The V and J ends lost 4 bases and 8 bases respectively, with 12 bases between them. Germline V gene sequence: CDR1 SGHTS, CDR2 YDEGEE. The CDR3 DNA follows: TGTGCCAGCAGCCCAGGGTTCTGGGGCTACACCTTC. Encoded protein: CASSPGFWGYTF.

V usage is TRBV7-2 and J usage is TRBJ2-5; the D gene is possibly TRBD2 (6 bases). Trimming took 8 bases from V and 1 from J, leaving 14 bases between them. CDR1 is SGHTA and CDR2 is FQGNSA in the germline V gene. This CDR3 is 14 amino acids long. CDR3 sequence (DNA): TGTGCCAGCGGGACGGGACTTTCCCAAGAGACCCAGTACTTC. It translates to CASGTGLSQETQYF.

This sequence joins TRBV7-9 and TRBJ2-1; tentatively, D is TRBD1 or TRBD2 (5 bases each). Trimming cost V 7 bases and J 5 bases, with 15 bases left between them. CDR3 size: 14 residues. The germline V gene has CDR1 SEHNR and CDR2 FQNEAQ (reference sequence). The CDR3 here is CASKRDRNNNEQFF. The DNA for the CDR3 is TGTGCCAGCAAGAGGGACCGAAATAACAATGAGCAGTTCTTC.

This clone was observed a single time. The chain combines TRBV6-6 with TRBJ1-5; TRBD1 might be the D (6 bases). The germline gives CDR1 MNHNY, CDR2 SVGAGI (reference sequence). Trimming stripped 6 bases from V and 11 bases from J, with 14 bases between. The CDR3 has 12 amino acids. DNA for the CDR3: TGTGCCAGCAGCCGAACAGGGTTGGCCCAGCATTTT. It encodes CASSRTGLAQHF.

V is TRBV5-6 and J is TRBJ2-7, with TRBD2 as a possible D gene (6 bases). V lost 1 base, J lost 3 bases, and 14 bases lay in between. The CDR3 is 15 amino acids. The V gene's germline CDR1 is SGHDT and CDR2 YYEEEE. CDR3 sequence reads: CASSLFGQGGYEQYF. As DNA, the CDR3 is TGTGCCAGCAGCTTGTTTGGCCAGGGAGGCTACGAGCAGTACTTC.

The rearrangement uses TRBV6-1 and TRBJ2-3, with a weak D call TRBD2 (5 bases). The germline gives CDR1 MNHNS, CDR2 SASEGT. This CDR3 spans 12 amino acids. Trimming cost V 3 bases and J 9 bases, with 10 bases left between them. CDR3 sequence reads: CASSDGVRTQYF. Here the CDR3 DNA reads TGTGCCAGCAGTGACGGGGTGCGGACGCAGTATTTT.

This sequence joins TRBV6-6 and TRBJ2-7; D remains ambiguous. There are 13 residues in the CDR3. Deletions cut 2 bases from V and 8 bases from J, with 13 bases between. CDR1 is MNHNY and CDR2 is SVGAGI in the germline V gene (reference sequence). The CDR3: CASSYSNLPQQYF. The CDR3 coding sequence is TGTGCCAGCAGTTACAGTAACCTACCACAGCAGTACTTC.

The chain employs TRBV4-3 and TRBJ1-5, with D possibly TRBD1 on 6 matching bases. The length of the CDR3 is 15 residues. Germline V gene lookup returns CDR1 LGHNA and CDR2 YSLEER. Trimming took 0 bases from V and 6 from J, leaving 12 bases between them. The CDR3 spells CASSQDYRVSQPQHF. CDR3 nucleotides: TGCGCCAGCAGCCAAGATTACAGGGTTAGTCAGCCCCAGCATTTT.

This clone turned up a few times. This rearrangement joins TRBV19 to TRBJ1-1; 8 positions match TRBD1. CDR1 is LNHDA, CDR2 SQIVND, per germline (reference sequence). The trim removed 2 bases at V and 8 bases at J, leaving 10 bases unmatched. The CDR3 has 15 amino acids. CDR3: CASSIRQGSRSEAFF. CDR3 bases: TGTGCCAGTAGTATAAGACAGGGGTCCCGATCGGAAGCTTTCTTT.

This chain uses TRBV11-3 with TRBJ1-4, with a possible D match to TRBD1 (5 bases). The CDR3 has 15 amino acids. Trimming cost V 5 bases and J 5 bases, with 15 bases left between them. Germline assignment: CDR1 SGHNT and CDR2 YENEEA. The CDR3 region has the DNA TGTGCCAGCAGCACGTCGGGACGAGCCAATGAAAAACTGTTTTTT. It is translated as CASSTSGRANEKLFF.

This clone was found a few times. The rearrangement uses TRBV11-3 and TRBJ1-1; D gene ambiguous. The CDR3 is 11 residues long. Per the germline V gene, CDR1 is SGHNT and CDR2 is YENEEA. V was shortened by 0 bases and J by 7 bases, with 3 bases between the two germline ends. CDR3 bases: TGTGCCAGCAGCTTAGACAGTGAAGCTTTCTTT. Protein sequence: CASSLDSEAFF.

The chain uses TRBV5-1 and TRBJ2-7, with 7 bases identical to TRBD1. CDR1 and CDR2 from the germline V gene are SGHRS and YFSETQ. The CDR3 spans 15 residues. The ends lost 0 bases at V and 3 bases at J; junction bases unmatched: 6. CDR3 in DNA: TGCGCCAGCAGCTTGGCACAGGGGACCGTCTACGAGCAGTACTTC. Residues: CASSLAQGTVYEQYF. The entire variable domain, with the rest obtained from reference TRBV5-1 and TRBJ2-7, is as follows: KAGVTQTPRYLIKTRGQQVTLSCSPISGHRSVSWYQQTPGQGLQFLFEYFSETQRNKGNFPGRFSGRQFSNSRSEMNVSTLELGDSALYLCASSLAQGTVYEQYFGPGTRLTVT.

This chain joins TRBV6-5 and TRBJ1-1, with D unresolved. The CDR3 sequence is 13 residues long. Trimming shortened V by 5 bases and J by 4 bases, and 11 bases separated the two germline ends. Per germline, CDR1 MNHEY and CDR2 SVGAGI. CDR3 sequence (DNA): TGTGCCAGCAGTCCCGCCCGGGGCACTGAAGCTTTCTTT. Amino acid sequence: CASSPARGTEAFF.

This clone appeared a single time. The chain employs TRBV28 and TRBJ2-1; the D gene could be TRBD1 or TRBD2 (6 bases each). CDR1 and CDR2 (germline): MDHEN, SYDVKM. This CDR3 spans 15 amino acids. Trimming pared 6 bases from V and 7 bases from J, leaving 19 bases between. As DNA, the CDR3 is TGTGCCAGCAGGCGAGGGGGGCGGTCCGGGAATGAGCAGTTCTTC. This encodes CASRRGGRSGNEQFF.

The DNA for the CDR3 is TGTGCCAGTTCACCAGGGGACCACTATGGCTACACCTTC. Its translation is CASSPGDHYGYTF. The rearrangement joins TRBV19 to TRBJ1-2; D perhaps matches TRBD1 (6 bases). This CDR3 spans 13 amino acids. Trimming removed 8 bases at V and 3 bases at J, with 13 bases between. Germline lookup yields CDR1 LNHDA and CDR2 SQIVND (reference sequence).

CDR3 amino acids: CASSSDREDEKLFF. The DNA for the CDR3 is TGTGCCAGCAGCTCGGACAGGGAAGATGAAAAACTGTTTTTT. The rearrangement uses TRBV5-4 and TRBJ1-4, with 8 bases that match TRBD1. This CDR3 spans 14 amino acids. The V gene's germline CDR1 is SGHNT and CDR2 YYREEE (reference sequence). J was trimmed by 6 bases and V by 3 bases; bases with no gene match: 4.

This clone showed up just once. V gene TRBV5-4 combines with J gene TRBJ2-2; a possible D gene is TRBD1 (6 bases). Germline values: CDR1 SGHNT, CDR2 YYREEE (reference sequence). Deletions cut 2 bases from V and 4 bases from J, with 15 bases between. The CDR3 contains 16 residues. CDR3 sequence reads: CASSFAQGIGTGELFF. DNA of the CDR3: TGTGCCAGCAGCTTCGCCCAGGGGATAGGCACCGGGGAGCTGTTTTTT.

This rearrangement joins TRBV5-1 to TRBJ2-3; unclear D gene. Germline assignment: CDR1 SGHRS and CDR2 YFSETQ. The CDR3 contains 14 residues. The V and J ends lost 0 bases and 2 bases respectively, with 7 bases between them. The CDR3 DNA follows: TGCGCCAGCAGCTTGGGTCAGCTCACAGATACGCAGTATTTT. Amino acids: CASSLGQLTDTQYF.

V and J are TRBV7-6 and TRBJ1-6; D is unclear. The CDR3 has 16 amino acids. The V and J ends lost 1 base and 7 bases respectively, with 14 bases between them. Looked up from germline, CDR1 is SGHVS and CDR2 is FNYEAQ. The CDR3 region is CASSLEGGRGNSPLHF. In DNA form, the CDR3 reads TGTGCCAGCAGCTTAGAGGGTGGACGCGGGAATTCACCCCTCCACTTT.